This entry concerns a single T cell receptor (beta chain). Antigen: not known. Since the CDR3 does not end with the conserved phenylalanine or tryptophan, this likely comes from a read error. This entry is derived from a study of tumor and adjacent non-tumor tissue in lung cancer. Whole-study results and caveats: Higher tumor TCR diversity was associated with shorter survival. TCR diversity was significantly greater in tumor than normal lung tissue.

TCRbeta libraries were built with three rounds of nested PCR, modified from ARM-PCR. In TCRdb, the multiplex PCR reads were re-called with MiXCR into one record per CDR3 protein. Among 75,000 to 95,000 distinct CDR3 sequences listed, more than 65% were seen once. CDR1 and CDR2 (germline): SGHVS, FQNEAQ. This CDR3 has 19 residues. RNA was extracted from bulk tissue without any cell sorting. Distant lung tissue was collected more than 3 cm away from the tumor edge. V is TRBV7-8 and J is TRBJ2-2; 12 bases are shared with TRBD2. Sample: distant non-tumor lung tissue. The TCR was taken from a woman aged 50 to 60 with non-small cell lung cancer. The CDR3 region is CASSLGSWTSGVNTGELFI. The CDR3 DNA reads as TGTGCTAGCAGCTTAGGCAGTTGGACTAGCGGGGTTAACACCGGGGAGCTGTTTATT.